This entry concerns a single T cell receptor (beta chain). While infection was still active, Seattle patients were enrolled and then followed longitudinally. In the study's own analysis: Amplification from reference gene primers served as the basis for estimated nucleated cell counts. Assay used: immunoSEQ multiplex PCR; TCRdb lists only in-frame clones, some missing. The V and J calls and clone size were taken over from that table, and D and trimming were inferred from the DNA. This sample has 440,000 or so clones, with 89% found just once. CDR1 MNHNS and CDR2 SASEGT come from the germline V gene. V shed 7 bases, J shed 4 bases, and the junction held 6 bases outside the gene matches. The CDR3 covers 14 residues. This sample stems from a study of blood T cell repertoires in COVID-19. The overall study: Whether acute or convalescent, the COVID-19 samples came from the United States, Italy and Spain. PBMCs, B-cell-depleted T cells, or T cells were the source of the cDNA or gDNA that made up the material.

This sequence was found in a woman aged 40 to 50 with COVID-19, enrolled during active disease. Material for sequencing was peripheral blood. The V gene is TRBV6-1, the J gene TRBJ2-7, with 11 bases lining up with TRBD2. The CDR3, as DNA: TGTGCCAGCACCGAACTAGCGGGAGAATACGAGCAGTACTTC. Translating it yields CASTELAGEYEQYF.